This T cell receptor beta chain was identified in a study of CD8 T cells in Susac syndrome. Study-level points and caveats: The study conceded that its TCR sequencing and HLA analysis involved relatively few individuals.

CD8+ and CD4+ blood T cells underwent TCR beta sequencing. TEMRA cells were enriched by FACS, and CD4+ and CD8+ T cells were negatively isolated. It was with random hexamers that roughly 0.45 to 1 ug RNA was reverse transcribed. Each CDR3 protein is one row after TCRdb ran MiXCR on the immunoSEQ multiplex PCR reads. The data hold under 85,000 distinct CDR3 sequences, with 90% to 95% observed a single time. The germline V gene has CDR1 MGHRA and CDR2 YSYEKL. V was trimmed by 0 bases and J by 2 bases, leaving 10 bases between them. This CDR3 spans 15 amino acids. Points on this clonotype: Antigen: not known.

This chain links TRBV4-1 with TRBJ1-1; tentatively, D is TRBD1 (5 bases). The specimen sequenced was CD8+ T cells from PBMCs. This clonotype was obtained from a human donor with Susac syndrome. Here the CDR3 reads CASSQDNWDNTEAFF. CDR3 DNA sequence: TGCGCCAGCAGCCAAGATAATTGGGACAACACTGAAGCTTTCTTT.